Listed below are T cell receptor beta chains from one sample, sequenced in a study of CD8 T cells in ankylosing spondylitis. TCRdb re-called the 5' RACE reads through MiXCR, storing one row per CDR3 protein. The table shows 450,000 to 550,000 distinct CDR3 sequences, with about 5.7% occurring only once. Sequencing used blood, either unsorted or a sorted T cell fraction (not recorded which). All receptors come from a male donor with ankylosing spondylitis. Both conserved end residues are part of each CDR3. The order of the fields is J gene, V gene, clone size, D gene, CDR3 length, CDR3 DNA, CDR3 protein. A D gene is named only where the DNA matches it firmly. Clone size is given for some rows only: seen once, a few or many times, or a class if the clone is expanded.

TRBJ2-1,TRBV18,many,TRBD1,16,TGTGCCAGCTCACTTACCTACAGGGGCTCCTACAATGAGCAGTTCTTC,CASSLTYRGSYNEQFF
TRBJ1-1,TRBV7-9,many,-,11,TGTGCCAGCAGCTGGTCCGGCCACGCTTTCTTT,CASSWSGHAFF
TRBJ2-1,TRBV20-1,-,TRBD2,17,TGCAGTGCTAGCCCTGGACTAGCGAGACTCACCTACAATGAGCAGTTCTTC,CSASPGLARLTYNEQFF
TRBJ2-3,TRBV9,many,TRBD2,15,TGTGCCAGCAGATTGGGGACTAGCGGCACAGATACGCAGTATTTT,CASRLGTSGTDTQYF
TRBJ2-7,TRBV5-1,many,-,13,TGCGCCAGCATGGCCGGCGGGTCGGGGGAGCAGTACTTC,CASMAGGSGEQYF
TRBJ2-1,TRBV6-5,many,-,15,TGTGCCAGCAGTTCCACAGGAGGGGTTTACAATGAGCAGTTCTTC,CASSSTGGVYNEQFF
TRBJ1-5,TRBV5-1,many,TRBD1,15,TGCGCCAGCAGCTTGGACGGACAGGGTGACCAGCCCCAGCATTTT,CASSLDGQGDQPQHF
TRBJ2-3,TRBV29-1,many,-,13,TGCAGCGCATTCAACGAGCCCACAGATACGCAGTATTTT,CSAFNEPTDTQYF
TRBJ2-1,TRBV6-5,many,-,14,TGTGCCAGCAGTTGGGGATCCTCCTACAATGAGCAGTTCTTC,CASSWGSSYNEQFF
TRBJ2-7,TRBV2,many,-,11,TGTGCCAGCCGGACAGTTTTCGAGCAGTACTTC,CASRTVFEQYF
TRBJ1-2,TRBV20-1,many,-,13,TGCAGTGCTAGAGATCCCATTCATTCTCTTCACACCTTC,CSARDPIHSLHTF
TRBJ2-1,TRBV15,many,-,16,TGTGCCACCAGCAGAGAAGGAGGGGGCGTCTACAATGAGCAGTTCTTC,CATSREGGGVYNEQFF
TRBJ2-4,TRBV6-2/TRBV6-3,many,TRBD2,15,TGTGCCAGCAGTTTTCTAGCGGGAGCCAAAAACATTCAGTACTTC,CASSFLAGAKNIQYF
TRBJ2-5,TRBV10-1,-,-,13,TGCGCCAGCACTTCGGACAGCCAAGAGACCCAGTACTTC,CASTSDSQETQYF
TRBJ1-2,TRBV14,-,-,15,TGTGCCAGCAGCCTCCTCCCGAGCCCCAACTATGGCTACACCTTC,CASSLLPSPNYGYTF